The T cell receptor beta chain under discussion was sequenced for a study of blood T cell repertoires in COVID-19. Study-wide context: Material from acute and convalescent COVID-19 was sourced from the United States, Italy and Spain. Nucleic acid was either cDNA or gDNA, and it came from T cells, B-cell-depleted T cells, or PBMCs.

Germline CDR1 KGHSH, CDR2 LQKENI. The CDR3 contains 17 residues. The germline V and J ends were trimmed by 4 bases and 2 bases, with 20 bases remaining between them. Authors' methods: By means of reference gene primer amplification, nucleated cell counts were estimated. Using immunoSEQ multiplex PCR, the repertoire was profiled, and TCRdb retains in-frame clones only, with some absent. Clone size and V and J calls were adopted from that table, with D and trimming inferred from the DNA. The data hold under 200,000 clones, with roughly 84% observed a single time. The material sequenced was peripheral blood. This TCR was recovered from a man younger than 35 with active or convalescent COVID-19. The rearrangement uses TRBV18 and TRBJ1-2; the D gene is possibly TRBD1 (5 bases). The CDR3 DNA is TGTGCCAGCTCACTCGGGAGGGGACTAGCAAAAAACTATGGCTACACCTTC. It specifies CASSLGRGLAKNYGYTF.